This T cell receptor beta chain originates from a study of OX40 agonist ivuxolimab in advanced cancers. This clone was counted only a few times. Sequenced by immunoSEQ multiplex PCR; TCRdb stores in-frame clones only, minus some. This table holds 55,000 to 80,000 clones, 84% found once. The clonotype was recovered from an adult with an advanced solid tumor such as melanoma, head and neck, liver or kidney cancer. Specimen: CD4+ or CD8+ T cells sorted from blood, collected in a trial of the OX40 agonist ivuxolimab.

The CDR3 loop is CASDRKQSEQYF. CDR3 DNA sequence: TGTGCCTCGGACAGGAAGCAGTCCGAGCAGTACTTC. This chain links TRBV30 with TRBJ2-7; 7 nucleotides align to TRBD1. With 7 bases clipped from V and 6 bases from J, the junction kept 9 bases outside the gene matches. The germline V gene encodes CDR1 GTSNPN and CDR2 SVGIG (reference sequence). The CDR3 has 12 amino acids.